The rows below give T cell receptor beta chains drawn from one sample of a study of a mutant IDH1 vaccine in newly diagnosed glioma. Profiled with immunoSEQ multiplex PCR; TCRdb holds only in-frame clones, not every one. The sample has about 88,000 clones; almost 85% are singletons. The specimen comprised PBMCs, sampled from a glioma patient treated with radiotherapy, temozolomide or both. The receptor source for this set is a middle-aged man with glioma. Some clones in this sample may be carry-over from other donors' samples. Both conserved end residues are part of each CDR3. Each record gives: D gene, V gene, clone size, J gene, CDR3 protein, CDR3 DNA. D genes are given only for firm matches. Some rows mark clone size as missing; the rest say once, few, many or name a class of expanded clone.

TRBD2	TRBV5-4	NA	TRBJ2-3	CASSARRGAQTDTQYF	TGTGCCAGCAGCGCCAGGCGGGGGGCTCAGACAGATACGCAGTATTTT
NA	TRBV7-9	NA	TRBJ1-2	CASSPAGWGPRGYTF	TGTGCCAGCAGCCCGGCGGGGTGGGGCCCTAGAGGCTACACCTTC
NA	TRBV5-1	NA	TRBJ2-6	CASSLAVSGANVLTF	TGCGCCAGCAGCTTGGCGGTCTCTGGGGCCAACGTCCTGACTTTC
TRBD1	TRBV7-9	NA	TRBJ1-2	CASSTGVEGYTF	TGTGCCAGCAGTACAGGGGTAGAGGGCTACACCTTC
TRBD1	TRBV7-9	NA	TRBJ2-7	CASSLAYGQGEYEQYF	TGTGCCAGCAGCTTAGCGTACGGACAGGGGGAATACGAGCAGTACTTC
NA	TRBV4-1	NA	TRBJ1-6	CASSQDLSGLRPLHF	TGCGCCAGCAGCCAAGATTTGTCAGGCCTCCGGCCCCTCCACTTT
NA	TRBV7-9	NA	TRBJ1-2	CASSWEVQGRNYGYTF	TGTGCCAGCAGCTGGGAGGTCCAGGGGCGCAACTATGGCTACACCTTC
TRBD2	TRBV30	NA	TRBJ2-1	CAWSVRGASGGLGGQFF	TGTGCCTGGAGTGTACGGGGGGCTAGCGGGGGCCTGGGTGGCCAGTTCTTC
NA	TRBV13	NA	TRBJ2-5	CASSSYRVARGQETQYF	TGTGCCAGCAGCTCATACAGGGTAGCGCGGGGCCAAGAGACCCAGTACTTC
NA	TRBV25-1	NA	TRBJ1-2	CASSELQVHYGYTF	TGTGCCAGCAGTGAATTACAGGTCCACTATGGCTACACCTTC
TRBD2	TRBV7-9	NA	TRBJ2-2	CASSRTSGTGELFF	TGTGCCAGCAGCCGGACTAGCGGCACCGGGGAGCTGTTTTTT
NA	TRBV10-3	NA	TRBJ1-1	CAIPRTEAFF	TGTGCCATCCCTCGGACTGAAGCTTTCTTT
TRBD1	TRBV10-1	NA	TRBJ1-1	CASSDRGTVRPAFF	TGCGCCAGCAGTGACCGAGGGACAGTCCGACCGGCTTTCTTT
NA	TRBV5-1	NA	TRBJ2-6	CASSSGAVPGANVLTF	TGCGCCAGCAGCTCCGGGGCGGTCCCTGGGGCCAACGTCCTGACTTTC
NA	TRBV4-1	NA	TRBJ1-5	CASSQDGSGYQPQHF	TGCGCCAGCAGCCAAGATGGGTCAGGTTATCAGCCCCAGCATTTT
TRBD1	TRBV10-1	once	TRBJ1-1	CASSSGQGATEAFF	TGCGCCAGCAGCTCGGGACAGGGGGCTACTGAAGCTTTCTTT
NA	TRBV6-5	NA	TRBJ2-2	CASSYPTGELFF	TGTGCCAGCAGTTACCCCACCGGGGAGCTGTTTTTT
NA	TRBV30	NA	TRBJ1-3	CAWSVLSRRLGNTIYF	TGTGCCTGGAGTGTATTATCCCGCAGGCTCGGAAACACCATATATTTT
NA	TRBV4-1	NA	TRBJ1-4	CASSQQEKLFF	TGCGCCAGCAGCCAACAAGAAAAACTGTTTTTT
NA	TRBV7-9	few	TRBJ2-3	CASSLEDTQYF	TGTGCCAGCAGCTTAGAAGATACGCAGTATTTT
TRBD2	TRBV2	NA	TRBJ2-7	CASSATLAGAYEQYF	TGTGCCAGCAGTGCTACACTAGCGGGGGCCTACGAGCAGTACTTC
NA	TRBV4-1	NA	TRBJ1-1	CASSHPNRENTEAFF	TGCGCCAGCAGCCACCCAAACCGGGAGAACACTGAAGCTTTCTTT